This T cell receptor beta chain derives from a study of regulatory T cells in long-lasting Graves disease. Time point here: persistent/refractory GD, antithyroid drugs over 5 years with positive TRAb. Scientists built the TCR library using RNA that was extracted from PBMCs. EDTA tubes held approximately 10 milliliters of peripheral blood from each patient. To make TCR beta libraries, researchers used iRepertoire HTBI primers and Arm-PCR of CDR3 regions. TCRdb reprocessed the multiplex PCR reads with MiXCR, giving one entry per CDR3 protein. The top ten hold less than 9% of the sample, which has some 440,000 distinct CDR3 sequences, about a fifth seen once. The junction had 4 bases not matched to a gene; V was cut back by 8 bases and J by 1 base. The CDR3 contains 13 residues. CDR1 and CDR2 (germline): MNHNS, SASEGT.

This material consisted of peripheral blood mononuclear cells (PBMCs), taken when the disease was refractory, from a patient treated with antithyroid drugs. The J gene is TRBJ1-1, the V gene TRBV6-1; 7 bases are a match to TRBD1. This TCR derives from a female donor with Graves disease. CDR3 nucleotides: TGTGCCAGCCTAACAGGGGAGAACACTGAAGCTTTCTTT. Amino acid sequence: CASLTGENTEAFF.